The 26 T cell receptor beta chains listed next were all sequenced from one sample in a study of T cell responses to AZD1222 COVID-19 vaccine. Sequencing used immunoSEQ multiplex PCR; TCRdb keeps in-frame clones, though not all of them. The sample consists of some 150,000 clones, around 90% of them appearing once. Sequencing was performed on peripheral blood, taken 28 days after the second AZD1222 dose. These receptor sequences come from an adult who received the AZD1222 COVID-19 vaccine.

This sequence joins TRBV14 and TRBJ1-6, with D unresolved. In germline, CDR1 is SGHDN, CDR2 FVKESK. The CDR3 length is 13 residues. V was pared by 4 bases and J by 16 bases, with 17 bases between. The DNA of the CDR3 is TGTGCCAGCAGCCCCACCTCGGGGATTTCTCTCCACTTT. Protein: CASSPTSGISLHF.

For the CDR3, the DNA is TGCGCCAGCAGCCAGGGGACTAATTACGAGCAGTACTTC. Residues: CASSQGTNYEQYF. The V call is TRBV4-1, the J call TRBJ2-7; 7 bases are a match to TRBD2. Germline V gene sequence: CDR1 MGHRA, CDR2 YSYEKL. The CDR3 has 13 residues. The V segment lost 3 bases and the J segment 4 bases; nucleotides outside the gene matches: 3.

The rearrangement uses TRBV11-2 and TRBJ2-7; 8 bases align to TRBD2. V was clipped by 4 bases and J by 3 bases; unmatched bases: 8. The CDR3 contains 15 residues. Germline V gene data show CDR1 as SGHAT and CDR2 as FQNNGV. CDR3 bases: TGTGCCAGCAGCTCAGTCGGGACTAGTCTCTACGAGCAGTACTTC. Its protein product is CASSSVGTSLYEQYF.

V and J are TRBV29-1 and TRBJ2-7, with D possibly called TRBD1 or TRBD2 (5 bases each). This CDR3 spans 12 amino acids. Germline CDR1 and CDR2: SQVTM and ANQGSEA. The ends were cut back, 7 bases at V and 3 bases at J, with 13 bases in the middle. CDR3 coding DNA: TGCAGCGCTAGGGACGGGTACTACGAGCAGTACTTC. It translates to CSARDGYYEQYF.

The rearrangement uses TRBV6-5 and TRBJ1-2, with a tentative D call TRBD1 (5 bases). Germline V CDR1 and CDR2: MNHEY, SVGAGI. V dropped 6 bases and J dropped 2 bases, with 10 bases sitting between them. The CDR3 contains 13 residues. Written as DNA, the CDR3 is TGTGCCAGCAGCTCAGGGTGGAACTATGGCTACACCTTC. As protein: CASSSGWNYGYTF.

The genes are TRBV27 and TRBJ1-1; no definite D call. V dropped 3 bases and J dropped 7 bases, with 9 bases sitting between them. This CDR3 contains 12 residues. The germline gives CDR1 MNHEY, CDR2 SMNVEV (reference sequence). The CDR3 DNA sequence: TGTGCCAGCAGTTTCCCCGGGAGTGAAGCTTTCTTT. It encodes CASSFPGSEAFF.

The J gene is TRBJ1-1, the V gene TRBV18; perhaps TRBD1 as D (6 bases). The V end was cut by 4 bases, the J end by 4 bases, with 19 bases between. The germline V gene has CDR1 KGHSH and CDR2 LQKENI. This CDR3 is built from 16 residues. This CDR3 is CASSLANNRASTEAFF. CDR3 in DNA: TGTGCCAGCTCACTCGCAAATAACAGGGCTAGCACTGAAGCTTTCTTT.

CDR3 loop: CSSEVARGPSSDTEAFF. The CDR3 DNA reads as TGCAGCTCCGAGGTGGCTAGGGGGCCTTCATCGGACACTGAAGCTTTCTTT. This sequence joins TRBV29-1 and TRBJ1-1; 7 bases map to TRBD1. The CDR3 runs 17 residues. J lost 3 bases, V lost 8 bases, and 21 bases had no gene match. Germline V gene lookup returns CDR1 SQVTM and CDR2 ANQGSEA.

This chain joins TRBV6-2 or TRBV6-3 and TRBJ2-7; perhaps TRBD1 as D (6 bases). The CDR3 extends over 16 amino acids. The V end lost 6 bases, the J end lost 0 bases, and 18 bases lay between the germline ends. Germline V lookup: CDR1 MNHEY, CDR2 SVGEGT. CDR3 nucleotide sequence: TGTGCCAGCAGCCCACCTAGGGGACACCACTCCTACGAGCAGTACTTC. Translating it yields CASSPPRGHHSYEQYF.

CDR3 nucleotides: TGCAGCGGGGGACTGAGTAATGAAAAACTGTTTTTT. As protein: CSGGLSNEKLFF. The V and J genes are TRBV29-1 and TRBJ1-4, with D perhaps matching TRBD1 (5 bases). Per germline, CDR1 SQVTM and CDR2 ANQGSEA. The V gene lost 7 bases and the J gene lost 4 bases, with 10 bases spanning the gap. There are 12 residues in the CDR3.

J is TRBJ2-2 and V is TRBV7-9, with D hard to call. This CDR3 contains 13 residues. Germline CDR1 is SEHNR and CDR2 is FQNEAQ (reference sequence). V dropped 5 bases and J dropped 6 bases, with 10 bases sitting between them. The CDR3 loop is CASSPHGSGELFF. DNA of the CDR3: TGTGCCAGCAGCCCCCACGGGTCCGGGGAGCTGTTTTTT.

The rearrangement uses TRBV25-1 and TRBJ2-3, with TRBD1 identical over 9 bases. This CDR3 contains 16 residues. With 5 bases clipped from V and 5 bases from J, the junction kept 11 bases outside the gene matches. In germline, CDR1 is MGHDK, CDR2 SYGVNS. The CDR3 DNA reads TGTGCCAGCAGTCCACTGGGGACAGGGCCTAGAGATACGCAGTATTTT. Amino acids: CASSPLGTGPRDTQYF.

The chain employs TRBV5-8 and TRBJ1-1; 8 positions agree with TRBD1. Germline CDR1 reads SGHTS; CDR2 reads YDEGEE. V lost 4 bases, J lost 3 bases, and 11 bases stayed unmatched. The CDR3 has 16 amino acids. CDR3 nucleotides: TGTGCCAGCAGCGAACCGGGACAGGCGATATACACTGAAGCTTTCTTT. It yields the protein CASSEPGQAIYTEAFF.

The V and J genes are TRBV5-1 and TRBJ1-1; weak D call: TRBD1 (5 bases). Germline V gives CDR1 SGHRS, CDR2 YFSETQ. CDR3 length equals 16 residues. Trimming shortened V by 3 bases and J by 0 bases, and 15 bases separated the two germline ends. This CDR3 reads CASSSIQRGVNTEAFF. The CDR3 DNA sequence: TGCGCCAGCAGCTCCATACAGCGAGGGGTGAACACTGAAGCTTTCTTT.

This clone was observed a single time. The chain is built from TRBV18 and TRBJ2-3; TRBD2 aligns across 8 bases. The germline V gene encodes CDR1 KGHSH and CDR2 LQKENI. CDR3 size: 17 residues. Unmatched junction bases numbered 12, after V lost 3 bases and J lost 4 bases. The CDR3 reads CASSPLPAGATSDTQYF. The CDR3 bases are TGTGCCAGCTCACCCCTTCCAGCGGGAGCGACCTCAGATACGCAGTATTTT.

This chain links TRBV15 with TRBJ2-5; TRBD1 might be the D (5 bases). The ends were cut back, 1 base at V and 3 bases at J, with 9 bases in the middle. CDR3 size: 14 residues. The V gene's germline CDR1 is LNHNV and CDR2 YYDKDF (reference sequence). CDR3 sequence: CATSRGKTEETQYF. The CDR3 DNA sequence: TGTGCCACCAGCAGAGGAAAGACAGAAGAGACCCAGTACTTC. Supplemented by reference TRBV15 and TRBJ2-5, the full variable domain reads DAMVIQNPRYQVTQFGKPVTLSCSQTLNHNVMYWYQQKSSQAPKLLFHYYDKDFNNEADTPDNFQSRRPNTSFCFLDIRSPGLGDTAMYLCATSRGKTEETQYFGPGTRLLVL.

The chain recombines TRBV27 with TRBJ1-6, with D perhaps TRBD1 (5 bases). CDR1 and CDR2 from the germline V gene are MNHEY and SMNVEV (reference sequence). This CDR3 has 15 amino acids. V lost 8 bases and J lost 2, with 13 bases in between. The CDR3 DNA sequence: TGTGCCAGCCAGAGGGGATTCGCCTATAATTCACCCCTCCACTTT. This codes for CASQRGFAYNSPLHF.

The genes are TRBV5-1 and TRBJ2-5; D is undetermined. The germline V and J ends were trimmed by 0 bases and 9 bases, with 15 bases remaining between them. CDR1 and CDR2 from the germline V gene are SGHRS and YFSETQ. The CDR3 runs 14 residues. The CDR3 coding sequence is TGCGCCAGCAGCTTGGTGGGTGCAGGCCTCCCCCAGTACTTC. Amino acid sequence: CASSLVGAGLPQYF.

CDR3 residues: CASSQVGRGSVDTQYF. The CDR3 nucleotides read TGTGCCAGCAGCCAAGTGGGGCGCGGGAGCGTAGATACGCAGTATTTT. The J gene is TRBJ2-3, the V gene TRBV4-2; TRBD2 aligns across 7 bases. The CDR3 is 16 residues long. V lost 1 base, J lost 5 bases, and 9 bases stayed unmatched. In germline, CDR1 is LGHNA, CDR2 YNFKEQ.

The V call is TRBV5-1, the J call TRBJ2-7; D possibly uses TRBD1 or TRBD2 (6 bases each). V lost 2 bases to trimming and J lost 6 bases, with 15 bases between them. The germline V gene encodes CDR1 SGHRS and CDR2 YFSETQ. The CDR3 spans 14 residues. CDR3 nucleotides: TGCGCCAGCAGCTTAGGGGGGAGCTCCGTCGAGCAGTACTTC. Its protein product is CASSLGGSSVEQYF.

The CDR3 here is CASAGGPKNIQYF. The CDR3 region has the DNA TGTGCCAGCGCGGGTGGACCCAAAAACATTCAGTACTTC. The rearrangement joins TRBV19 to TRBJ2-4; a weak D match, TRBD2 (5 bases). CDR1 LNHDA and CDR2 SQIVND come from the germline V gene (reference sequence). The CDR3 spans 13 residues. Trimming took 9 bases from V and 2 from J, leaving 11 bases between them.

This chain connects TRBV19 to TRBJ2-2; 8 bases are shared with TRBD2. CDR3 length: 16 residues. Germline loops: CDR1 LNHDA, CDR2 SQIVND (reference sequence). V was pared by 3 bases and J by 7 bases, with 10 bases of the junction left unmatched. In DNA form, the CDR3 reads TGTGCCAGTAGTATCGGGGGGGCACCTGGGTTCGGGGAGCTGTTTTTT. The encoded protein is CASSIGGAPGFGELFF. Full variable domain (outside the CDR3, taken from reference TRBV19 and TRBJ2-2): DGGITQSPKYLFRKEGQNVTLSCEQNLNHDAMYWYRQDPGQGLRLIYYSQIVNDFQKGDIAEGYSVSREKKESFPLTVTSAQKNPTAFYLCASSIGGAPGFGELFFGEGSRLTVL.

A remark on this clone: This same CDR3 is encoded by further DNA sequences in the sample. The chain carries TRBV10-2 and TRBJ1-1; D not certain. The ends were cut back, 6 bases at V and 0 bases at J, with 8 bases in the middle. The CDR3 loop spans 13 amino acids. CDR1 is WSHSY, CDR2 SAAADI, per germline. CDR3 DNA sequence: TGCGCCAGCAGCGCGGGAATGAACACTGAAGCTTTCTTT. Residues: CASSAGMNTEAFF.

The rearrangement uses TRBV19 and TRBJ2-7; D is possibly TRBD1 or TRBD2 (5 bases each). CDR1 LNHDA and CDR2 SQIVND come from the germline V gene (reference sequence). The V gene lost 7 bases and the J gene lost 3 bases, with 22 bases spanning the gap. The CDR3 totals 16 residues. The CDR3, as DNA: TGTGCCAGTAAGGCCGGGGCCGGGGCCGAGGTCTACGAGCAGTACTTC. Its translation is CASKAGAGAEVYEQYF.

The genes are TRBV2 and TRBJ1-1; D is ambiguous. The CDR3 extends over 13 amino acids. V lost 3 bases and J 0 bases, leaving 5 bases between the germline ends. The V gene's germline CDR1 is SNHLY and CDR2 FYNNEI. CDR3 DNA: TGTGCCAGCAGTGACAGTTTGAACACTGAAGCTTTCTTT. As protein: CASSDSLNTEAFF. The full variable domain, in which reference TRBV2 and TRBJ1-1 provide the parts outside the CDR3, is EPEVTQTPSHQVTQMGQEVILRCVPISNHLYFYWYRQILGQKVEFLVSFYNNEISEKSEIFDDQFSVERPDGSNFTLKIRSTKLEDSAMYFCASSDSLNTEAFFGQGTRLTVV.

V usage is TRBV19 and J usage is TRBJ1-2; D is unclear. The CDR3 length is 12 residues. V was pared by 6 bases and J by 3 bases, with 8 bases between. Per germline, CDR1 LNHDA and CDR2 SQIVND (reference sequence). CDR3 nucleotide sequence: TGTGCCAGTAGCCTCGGGGACTATGGCTACACCTTC. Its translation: CASSLGDYGYTF.